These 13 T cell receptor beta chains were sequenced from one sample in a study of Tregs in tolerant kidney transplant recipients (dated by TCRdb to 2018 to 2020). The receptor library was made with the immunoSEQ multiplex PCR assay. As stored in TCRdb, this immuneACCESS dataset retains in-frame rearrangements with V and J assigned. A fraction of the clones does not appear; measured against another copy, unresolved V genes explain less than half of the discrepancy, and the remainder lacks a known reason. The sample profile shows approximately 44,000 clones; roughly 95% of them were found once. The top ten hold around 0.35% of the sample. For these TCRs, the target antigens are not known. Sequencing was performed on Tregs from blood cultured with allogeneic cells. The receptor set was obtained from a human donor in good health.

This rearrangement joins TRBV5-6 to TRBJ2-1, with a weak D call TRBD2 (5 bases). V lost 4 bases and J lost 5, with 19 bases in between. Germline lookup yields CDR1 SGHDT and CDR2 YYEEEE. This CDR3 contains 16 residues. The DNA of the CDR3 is TGTGCCAGCAGCCTAGCATTGGGGAACCTAAACAATGAGCAGTTCTTC. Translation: CASSLALGNLNNEQFF.

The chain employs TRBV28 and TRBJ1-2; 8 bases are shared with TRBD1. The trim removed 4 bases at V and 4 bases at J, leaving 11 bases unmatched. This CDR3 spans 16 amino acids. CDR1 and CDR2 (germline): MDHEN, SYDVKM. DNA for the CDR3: TGTGCCAGCAGTTCGTCAGGGGGCAGGTCTGTCTATGGCTACACCTTC. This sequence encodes CASSSSGGRSVYGYTF.

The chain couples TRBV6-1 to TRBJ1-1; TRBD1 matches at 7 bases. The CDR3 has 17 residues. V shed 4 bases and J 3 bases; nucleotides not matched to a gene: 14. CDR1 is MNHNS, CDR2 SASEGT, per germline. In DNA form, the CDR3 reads TGTGCCAGCAGTGCCACCGGGACAGCCTCCGGGGACACTGAAGCTTTCTTT. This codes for CASSATGTASGDTEAFF.

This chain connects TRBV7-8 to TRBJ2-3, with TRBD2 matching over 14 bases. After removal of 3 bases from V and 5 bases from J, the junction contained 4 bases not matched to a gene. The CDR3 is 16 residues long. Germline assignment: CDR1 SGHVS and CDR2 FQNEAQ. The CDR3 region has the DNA TGTGCCAGCAGCTTGGGGACTAGCGGGAGATTAGATACGCAGTATTTT. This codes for CASSLGTSGRLDTQYF.

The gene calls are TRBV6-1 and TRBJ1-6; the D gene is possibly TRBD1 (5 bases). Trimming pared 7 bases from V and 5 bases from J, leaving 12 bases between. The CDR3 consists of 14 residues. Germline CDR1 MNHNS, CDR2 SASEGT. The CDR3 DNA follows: TGTGCCAGCATGTGGGGGGGGAATAATTCACCCCTCCACTTT. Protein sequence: CASMWGGNNSPLHF.

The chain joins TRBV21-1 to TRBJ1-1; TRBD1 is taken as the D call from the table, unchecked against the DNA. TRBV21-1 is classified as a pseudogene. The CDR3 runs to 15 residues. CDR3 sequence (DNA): TGTGCCAGCAGCAAAAAAGTAGGGGGGAACACTGAAGCTTTCTTT. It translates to CASSKKVGGNTEAFF.

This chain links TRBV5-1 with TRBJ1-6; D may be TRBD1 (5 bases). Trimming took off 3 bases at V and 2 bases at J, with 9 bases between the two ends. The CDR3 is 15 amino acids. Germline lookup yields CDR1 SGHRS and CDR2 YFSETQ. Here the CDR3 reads CASSSQGTYNSPLHF. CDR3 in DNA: TGCGCCAGCAGCTCTCAGGGTACCTATAATTCACCCCTCCACTTT.

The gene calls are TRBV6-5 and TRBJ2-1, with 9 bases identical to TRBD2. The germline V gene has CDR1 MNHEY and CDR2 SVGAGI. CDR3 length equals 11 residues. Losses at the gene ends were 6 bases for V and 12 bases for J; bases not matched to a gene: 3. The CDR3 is CASRGSGGQFF. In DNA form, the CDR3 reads TGTGCCAGCAGGGGTAGCGGGGGGCAGTTCTTC.

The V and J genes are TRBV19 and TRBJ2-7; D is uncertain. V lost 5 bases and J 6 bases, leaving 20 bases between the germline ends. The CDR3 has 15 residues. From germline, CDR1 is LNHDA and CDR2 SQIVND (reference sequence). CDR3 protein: CASSSPAASRSEQYF. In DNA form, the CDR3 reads TGTGCCAGTAGTTCCCCCGCCGCAAGTCGGTCCGAGCAGTACTTC.

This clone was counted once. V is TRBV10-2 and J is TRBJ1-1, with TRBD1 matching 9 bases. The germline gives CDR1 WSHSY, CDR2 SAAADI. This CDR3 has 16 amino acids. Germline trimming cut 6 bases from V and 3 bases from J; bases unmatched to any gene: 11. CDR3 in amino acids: CASRARDRVWDTEAFF. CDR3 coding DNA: TGCGCCAGCAGGGCCCGGGACAGGGTTTGGGACACTGAAGCTTTCTTT.

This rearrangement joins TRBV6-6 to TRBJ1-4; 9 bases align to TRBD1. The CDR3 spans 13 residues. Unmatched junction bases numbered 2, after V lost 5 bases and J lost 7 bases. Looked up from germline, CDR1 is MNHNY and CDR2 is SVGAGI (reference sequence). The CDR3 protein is CASSGTGFEKLFF. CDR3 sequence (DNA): TGTGCCAGCAGTGGGACAGGGTTTGAAAAACTGTTTTTT.

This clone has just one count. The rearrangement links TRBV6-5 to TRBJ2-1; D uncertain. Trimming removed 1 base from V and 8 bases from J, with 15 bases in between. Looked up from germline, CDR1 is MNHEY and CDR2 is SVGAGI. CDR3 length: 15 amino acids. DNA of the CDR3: TGTGCCAGCAGTTACTGGGCTAGGTACGGTGATGAGCAGTTCTTC. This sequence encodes CASSYWARYGDEQFF.

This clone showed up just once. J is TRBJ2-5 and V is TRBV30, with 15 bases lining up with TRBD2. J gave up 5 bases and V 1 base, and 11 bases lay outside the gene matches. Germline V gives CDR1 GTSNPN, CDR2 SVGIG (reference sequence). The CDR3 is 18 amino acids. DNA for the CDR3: TGTGCCTGGAGTGGGGGACTAGCGGGAGGTCCCCAGTCGGAGACCCAGTACTTC. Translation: CAWSGGLAGGPQSETQYF. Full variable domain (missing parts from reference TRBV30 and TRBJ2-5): SQTIHQWPATLVQPVGSPLSLECTVEGTSNPNLYWYRQAAGRGLQLLFYSVGIGQISSEVPQNLSASRPQDRQFILSSKKLLLSDSGFYLCAWSGGLAGGPQSETQYFGPGTRLLVL.